The present TCR beta chain was sequenced within a study of blood T cell repertoires in COVID-19. Germline V lookup: CDR1 MNHNS, CDR2 SASEGT. The CDR3 spans 16 residues. The V and J ends lost 3 bases and 2 bases respectively, with 16 bases between them. Profiled with immunoSEQ multiplex PCR; TCRdb holds only in-frame clones, not every one. The sample shows about 210,000 clones, around 90% of them seen only once. The sample was peripheral blood. The gene calls are TRBV6-1 and TRBJ2-5, with D maybe TRBD2 (6 bases). The origin of this receptor is a man younger than 35 with active or convalescent COVID-19. The CDR3 sequence: CASSDRGLPRQETQYF. Written as DNA, the CDR3 is TGTGCCAGCAGTGATAGGGGACTTCCCCGTCAAGAGACCCAGTACTTC.